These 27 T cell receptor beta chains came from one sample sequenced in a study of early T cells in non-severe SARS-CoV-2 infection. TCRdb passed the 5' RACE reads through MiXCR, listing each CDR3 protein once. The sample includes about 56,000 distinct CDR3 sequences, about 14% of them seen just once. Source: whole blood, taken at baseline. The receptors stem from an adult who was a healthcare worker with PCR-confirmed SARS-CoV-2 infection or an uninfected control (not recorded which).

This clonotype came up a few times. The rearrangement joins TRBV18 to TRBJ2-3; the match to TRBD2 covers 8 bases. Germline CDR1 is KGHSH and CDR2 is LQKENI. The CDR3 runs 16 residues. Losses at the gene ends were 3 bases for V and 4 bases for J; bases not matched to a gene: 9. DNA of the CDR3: TGTGCCAGCTCACCGCTCAAGCGGGAGATGGCAGATACGCAGTATTTT. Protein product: CASSPLKREMADTQYF.

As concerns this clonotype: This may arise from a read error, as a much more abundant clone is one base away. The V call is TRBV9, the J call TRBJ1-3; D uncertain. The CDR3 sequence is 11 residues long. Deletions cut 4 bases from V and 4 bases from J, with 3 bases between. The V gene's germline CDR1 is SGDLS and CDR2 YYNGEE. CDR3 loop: CASSHGNTIYF. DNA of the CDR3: TGTGCCAGCAGCCACGGAAACACCATATATTTT.

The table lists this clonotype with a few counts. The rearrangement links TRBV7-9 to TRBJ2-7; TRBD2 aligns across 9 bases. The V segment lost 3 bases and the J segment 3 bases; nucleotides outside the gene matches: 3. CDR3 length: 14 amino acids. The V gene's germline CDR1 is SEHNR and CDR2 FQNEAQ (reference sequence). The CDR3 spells CASSLTSGFYEQYF. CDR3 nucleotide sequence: TGTGCCAGCAGCTTGACTAGCGGATTCTACGAGCAGTACTTC.

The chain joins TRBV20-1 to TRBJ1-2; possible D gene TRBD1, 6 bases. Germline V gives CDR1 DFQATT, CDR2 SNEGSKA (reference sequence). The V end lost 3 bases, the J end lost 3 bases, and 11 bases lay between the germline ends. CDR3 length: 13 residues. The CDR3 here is CSASKDRDYGYTF. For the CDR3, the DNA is TGCAGTGCTAGTAAGGACAGAGACTATGGCTACACCTTC.

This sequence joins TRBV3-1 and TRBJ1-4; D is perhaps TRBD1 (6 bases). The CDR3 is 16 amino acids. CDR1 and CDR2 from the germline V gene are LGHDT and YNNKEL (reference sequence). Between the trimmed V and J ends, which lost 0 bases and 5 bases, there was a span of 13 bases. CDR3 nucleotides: TGTGCCAGCAGCCAAGAAGCGTCGGACAGCAATGAAAAACTGTTTTTT. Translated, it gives CASSQEASDSNEKLFF.

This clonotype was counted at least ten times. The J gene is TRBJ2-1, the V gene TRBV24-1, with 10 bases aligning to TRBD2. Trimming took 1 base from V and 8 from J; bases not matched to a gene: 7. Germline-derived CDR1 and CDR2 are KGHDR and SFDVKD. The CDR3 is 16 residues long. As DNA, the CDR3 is TGTGCCACCAGTGATTTCGGGCCTAGCGGGAGTCATGAGCAGTTCTTC. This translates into CATSDFGPSGSHEQFF.

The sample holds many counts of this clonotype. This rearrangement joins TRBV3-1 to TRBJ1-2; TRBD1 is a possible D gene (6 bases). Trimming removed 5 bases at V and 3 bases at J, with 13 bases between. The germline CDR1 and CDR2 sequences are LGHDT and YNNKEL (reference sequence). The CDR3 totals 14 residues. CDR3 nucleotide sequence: TGTGCCAGCAGCTTACAGGGACGGGACTATGGCTACACCTTC. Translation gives CASSLQGRDYGYTF.

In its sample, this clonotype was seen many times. The CDR3 spells CASSQEFSKQYF. In DNA form, the CDR3 reads TGTGCCAGCAGCCAGGAATTTAGTAAGCAGTACTTC. The chain employs TRBV3-1 and TRBJ2-7; no firm D call. CDR3 size: 12 residues. V was pared by 3 bases and J by 8 bases, with 11 bases between. CDR1 LGHDT and CDR2 YNNKEL come from the germline V gene (reference sequence).

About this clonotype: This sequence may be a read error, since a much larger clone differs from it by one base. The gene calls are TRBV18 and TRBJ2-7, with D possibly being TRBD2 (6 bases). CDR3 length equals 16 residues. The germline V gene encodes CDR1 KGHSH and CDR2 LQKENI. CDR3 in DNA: TGTGCCAACTCACCCTTTGGAGGGGCTTCGGCCTACGAGCAGTACTTC. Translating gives CANSPFGGASAYEQYF.

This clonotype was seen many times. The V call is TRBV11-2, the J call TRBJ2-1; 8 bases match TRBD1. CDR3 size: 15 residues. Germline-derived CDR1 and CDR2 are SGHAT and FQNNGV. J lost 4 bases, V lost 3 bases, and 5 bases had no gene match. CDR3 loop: CASSLGQDMYNEQFF. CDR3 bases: TGTGCCAGCAGCTTGGGACAGGATATGTACAATGAGCAGTTCTTC.

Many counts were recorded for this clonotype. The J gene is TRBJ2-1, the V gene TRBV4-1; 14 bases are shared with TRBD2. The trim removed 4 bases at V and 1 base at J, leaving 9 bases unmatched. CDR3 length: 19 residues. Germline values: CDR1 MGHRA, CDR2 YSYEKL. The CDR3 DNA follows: TGCGCCAGCAGCCCATTTGGGACTAGCGGGGGATTTTCCTACAATGAGCAGTTCTTC. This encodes CASSPFGTSGGFSYNEQFF.

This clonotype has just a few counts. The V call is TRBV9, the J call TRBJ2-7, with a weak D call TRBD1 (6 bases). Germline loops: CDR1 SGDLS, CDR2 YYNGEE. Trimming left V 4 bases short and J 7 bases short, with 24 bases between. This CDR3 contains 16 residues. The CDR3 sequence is CASSPRSGTYDAEQYF. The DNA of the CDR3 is TGTGCCAGCAGCCCCCGATCCGGGACATACGACGCTGAGCAGTACTTC.

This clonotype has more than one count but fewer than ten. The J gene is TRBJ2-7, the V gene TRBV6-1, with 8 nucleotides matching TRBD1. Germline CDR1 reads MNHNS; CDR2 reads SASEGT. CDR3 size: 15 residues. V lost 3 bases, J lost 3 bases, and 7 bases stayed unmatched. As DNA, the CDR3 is TGTGCCAGCAGTGATACCCGGACAGGGATCTACGAGCAGTACTTC. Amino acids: CASSDTRTGIYEQYF.

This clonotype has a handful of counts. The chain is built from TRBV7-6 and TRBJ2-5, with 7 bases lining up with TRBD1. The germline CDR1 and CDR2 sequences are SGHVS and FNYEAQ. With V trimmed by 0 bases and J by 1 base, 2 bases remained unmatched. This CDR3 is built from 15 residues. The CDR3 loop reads CASSLADRIQETQYF. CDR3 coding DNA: TGTGCCAGCAGCTTAGCGGACAGGATCCAAGAGACCCAGTACTTC.

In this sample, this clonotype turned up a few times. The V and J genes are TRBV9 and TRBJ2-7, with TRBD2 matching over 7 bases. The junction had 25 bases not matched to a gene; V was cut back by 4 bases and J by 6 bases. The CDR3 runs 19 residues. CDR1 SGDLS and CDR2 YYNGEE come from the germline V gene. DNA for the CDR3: TGTGCCAGCAGCAAACCCCCCCGGGAAGCGGGACCCTCCTTCGGCGAGCAGTACTTC. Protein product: CASSKPPREAGPSFGEQYF.

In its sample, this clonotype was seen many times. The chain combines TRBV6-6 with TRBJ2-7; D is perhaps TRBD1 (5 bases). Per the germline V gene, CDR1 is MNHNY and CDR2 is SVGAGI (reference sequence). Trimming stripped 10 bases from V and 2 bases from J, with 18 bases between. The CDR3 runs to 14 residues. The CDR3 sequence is CATDQGWSAYEQYF. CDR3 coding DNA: TGTGCCACAGACCAGGGTTGGTCTGCCTACGAGCAGTACTTC.

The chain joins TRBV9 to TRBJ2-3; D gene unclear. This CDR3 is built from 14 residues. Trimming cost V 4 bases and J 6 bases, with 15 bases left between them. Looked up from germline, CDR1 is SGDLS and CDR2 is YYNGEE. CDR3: CASSFSDPADTQYF. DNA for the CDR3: TGTGCCAGCAGCTTCTCAGATCCGGCGGATACGCAGTATTTT.

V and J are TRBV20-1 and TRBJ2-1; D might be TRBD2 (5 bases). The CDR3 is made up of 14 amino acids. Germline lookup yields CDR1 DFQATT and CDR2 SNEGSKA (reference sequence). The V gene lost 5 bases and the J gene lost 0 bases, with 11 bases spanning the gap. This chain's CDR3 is CSASRDSSYNEQFF. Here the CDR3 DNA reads TGCAGTGCTTCCCGGGATAGCTCCTACAATGAGCAGTTCTTC.

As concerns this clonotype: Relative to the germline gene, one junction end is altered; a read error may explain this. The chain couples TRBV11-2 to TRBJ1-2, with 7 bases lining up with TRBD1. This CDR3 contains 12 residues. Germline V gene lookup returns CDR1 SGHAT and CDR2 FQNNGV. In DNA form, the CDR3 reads TGTGTCAGCAGCGGGCTGACAGGGCCCTACACCTTC. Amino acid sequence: CVSSGLTGPYTF.

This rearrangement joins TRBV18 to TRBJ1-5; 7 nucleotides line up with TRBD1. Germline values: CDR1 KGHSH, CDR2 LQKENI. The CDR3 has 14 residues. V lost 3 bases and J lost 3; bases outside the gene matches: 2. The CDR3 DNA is TGTGCCAGCTCACCGGGACAGATCAATCAGCCCCAGCATTTT. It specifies CASSPGQINQPQHF. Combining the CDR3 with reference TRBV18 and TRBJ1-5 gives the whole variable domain NAGVMQNPRHLVRRRGQEARLRCSPMKGHSHVYWYRQLPEEGLKFMVYLQKENIIDESGMPKERFSAEFPKEGPSILRIQQVVRGDSAAYFCASSPGQINQPQHFGDGTRLSIL.

The CDR3 spells CASSLTRYEQYF. The CDR3 nucleotides are TGCGCCAGCAGCTTGACCCGTTACGAGCAGTACTTC. The gene calls are TRBV5-1 and TRBJ2-7, with D unresolved. CDR1 is SGHRS and CDR2 is YFSETQ in the germline V gene. The CDR3 covers 12 residues. Trimming took 1 base from V and 4 from J, leaving 6 bases between them.

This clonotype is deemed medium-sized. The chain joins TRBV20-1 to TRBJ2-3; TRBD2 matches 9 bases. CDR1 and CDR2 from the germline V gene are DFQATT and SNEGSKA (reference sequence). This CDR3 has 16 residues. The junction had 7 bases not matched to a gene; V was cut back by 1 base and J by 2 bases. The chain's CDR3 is CSARGVAGGTTDTQYF. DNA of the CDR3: TGCAGTGCTAGAGGAGTTGCGGGGGGGACCACAGATACGCAGTATTTT.

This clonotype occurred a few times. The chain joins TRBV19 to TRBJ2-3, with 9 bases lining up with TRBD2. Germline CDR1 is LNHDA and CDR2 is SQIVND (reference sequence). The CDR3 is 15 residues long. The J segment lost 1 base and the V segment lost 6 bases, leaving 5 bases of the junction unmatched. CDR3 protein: CASRKRGEGTDTQYF. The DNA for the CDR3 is TGTGCCAGTAGGAAGCGGGGGGAGGGCACAGATACGCAGTATTTT.

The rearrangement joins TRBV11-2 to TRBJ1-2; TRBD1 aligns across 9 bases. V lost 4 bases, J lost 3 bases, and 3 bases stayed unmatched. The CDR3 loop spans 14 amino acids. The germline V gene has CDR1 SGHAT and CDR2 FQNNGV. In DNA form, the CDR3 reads TGTGCCAGCAGCTCACAGGGGGCGGACTATGGCTACACCTTC. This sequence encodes CASSSQGADYGYTF.

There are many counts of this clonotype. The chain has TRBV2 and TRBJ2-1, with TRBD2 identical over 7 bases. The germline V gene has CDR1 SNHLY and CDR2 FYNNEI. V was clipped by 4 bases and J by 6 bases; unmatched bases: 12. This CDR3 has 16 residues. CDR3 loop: CASSVSSGSRANEQFF. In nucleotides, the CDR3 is TGTGCCAGCAGTGTTTCTAGCGGAAGTAGAGCCAATGAGCAGTTCTTC.

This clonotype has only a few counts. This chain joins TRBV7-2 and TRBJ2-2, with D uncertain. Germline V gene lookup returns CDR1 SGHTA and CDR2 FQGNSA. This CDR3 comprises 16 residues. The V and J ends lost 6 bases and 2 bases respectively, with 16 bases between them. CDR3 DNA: TGTGCCAGCAGTTTAATGGCGGCACTTAACACCGGGGAGCTGTTTTTT. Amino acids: CASSLMAALNTGELFF.

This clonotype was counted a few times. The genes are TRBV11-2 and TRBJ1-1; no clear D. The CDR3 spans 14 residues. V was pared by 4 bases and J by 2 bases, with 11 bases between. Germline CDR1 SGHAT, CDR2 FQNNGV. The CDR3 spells CASSSYIGNTEAFF. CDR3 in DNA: TGTGCCAGCAGCTCGTATATTGGTAACACTGAAGCTTTCTTT.